A single sample is the source of the 11 T cell receptor beta chains below, sequenced in a study of OX40 agonist ivuxolimab in advanced cancers. Clones were read by immunoSEQ multiplex PCR, and TCRdb kept only the in-frame ones, dropping some. The sample contains around 120,000 clones, around 89% of which appear only once. The material was CD4+ or CD8+ T cells sorted from blood, obtained in a trial of the OX40 agonist ivuxolimab. The receptors originated from an adult with an advanced solid tumor such as melanoma, head and neck, liver or kidney cancer.

The rearrangement uses TRBV18 and TRBJ2-3, with 7 bases aligning to TRBD1. The CDR3 contains 12 residues. Germline CDR1 reads KGHSH; CDR2 reads LQKENI. The ends lost 8 bases at V and 6 bases at J; junction bases unmatched: 5. The CDR3 region is CASADRADTQYF. The CDR3 region has the DNA TGTGCCAGCGCCGACAGGGCGGATACGCAGTATTTT.

The rearrangement links TRBV30 to TRBJ1-3; D is uncertain. Germline V lookup: CDR1 GTSNPN, CDR2 SVGIG (reference sequence). V shed 1 base and J shed 4 bases, with 8 bases lying between them. CDR3 length equals 13 residues. CDR3 residues: CAWSASHGNTIYF. In nucleotides, the CDR3 is TGTGCCTGGAGTGCATCCCACGGAAACACCATATATTTT.

The chain recombines TRBV7-2 with TRBJ1-1; D is unresolved. This CDR3 comprises 13 residues. V dropped 1 base and J dropped 5 bases, with 8 bases sitting between them. In germline, CDR1 is SGHTA, CDR2 FQGNSA. CDR3 residues: CASSLEARTEAFF. The CDR3, as DNA: TGTGCCAGCAGCTTAGAAGCTAGGACTGAAGCTTTCTTT.

The V call is TRBV28, the J call TRBJ2-7, with 8 nucleotides matching TRBD1. There are 17 residues in the CDR3. From germline, CDR1 is MDHEN and CDR2 SYDVKM. J lost 4 bases, V lost 5 bases, and 16 bases had no gene match. DNA for the CDR3: TGTGCCAGCAGTCAACTAGGGACAGGCAATGGAGGTTACGAGCAGTACTTC. Protein product: CASSQLGTGNGGYEQYF.

The chain recombines TRBV19 with TRBJ1-5; 9 bases agree with TRBD1. The length of the CDR3 is 15 residues. V was clipped by 3 bases and J by 9 bases; unmatched bases: 9. CDR1 and CDR2 from the germline V gene are LNHDA and SQIVND (reference sequence). This chain's CDR3 is CASSIPGQGPSPQHF. In nucleotides, the CDR3 is TGTGCCAGTAGTATCCCGGGACAGGGCCCCTCGCCCCAGCATTTT.

The CDR3 reads CASSRIQGSAGANVLTF. CDR3 bases: TGTGCCAGTAGTAGGATACAGGGTAGCGCTGGGGCCAACGTCCTGACTTTC. The rearrangement uses TRBV19 and TRBJ2-6; tentative D call: TRBD1 (6 bases). This CDR3 comprises 17 residues. V was clipped by 4 bases and J by 2 bases, with 15 bases between them. Germline V CDR1 and CDR2: LNHDA, SQIVND (reference sequence).

This chain joins TRBV29-1 and TRBJ2-7, with 9 positions matching TRBD2. The CDR3 is 13 amino acids. Germline values: CDR1 SQVTM, CDR2 ANQGSEA. Germline trimming cut 4 bases from V and 7 bases from J; bases unmatched to any gene: 8. CDR3 bases: TGCAGCGTTGCGGGACTAGCCCCTCGAGAGCAGTACTTC. Translating it yields CSVAGLAPREQYF.

The gene calls are TRBV15 and TRBJ1-4, with a weak D call TRBD1 (6 bases). The CDR3 runs 17 residues. V dropped 0 bases and J dropped 5 bases, with 16 bases sitting between them. CDR1 and CDR2 (germline): LNHNV, YYDKDF (reference sequence). The CDR3 sequence: CATSRERSTGINEKLFF. CDR3 sequence (DNA): TGTGCCACCAGCAGAGAAAGGTCGACAGGCATCAATGAAAAACTGTTTTTT.

The chain joins TRBV28 to TRBJ1-2; 9 bases fit TRBD1. This CDR3 has 15 amino acids. J was trimmed by 2 bases and V by 1 base; bases with no gene match: 2. Germline CDR1 is MDHEN and CDR2 is SYDVKM. DNA of the CDR3: TGTGCCAGCAGTTTATACGGGACAGGGAACTATGGCTACACCTTC. It is translated as CASSLYGTGNYGYTF.

V is TRBV5-5 and J is TRBJ2-5; D remains ambiguous. Germline V gene sequence: CDR1 SGHKS, CDR2 YYEKEE (reference sequence). This CDR3 spans 15 amino acids. Trimming pared 0 bases from V and 5 bases from J, leaving 14 bases between. CDR3: CASSLAAVGGETQYF. In DNA, the CDR3 is TGTGCCAGCAGCTTGGCGGCAGTGGGTGGGGAGACCCAGTACTTC.

The chain joins TRBV27 to TRBJ2-2, with 15 bases aligning to TRBD2. This CDR3 comprises 17 residues. The V segment lost 6 bases and the J segment 3 bases; nucleotides outside the gene matches: 5. Germline V gene lookup returns CDR1 MNHEY and CDR2 SMNVEV (reference sequence). DNA for the CDR3: TGTGCCAGCAGAGGACTAGCGGGGGGGCCGGACACCGGGGAGCTGTTTTTT. Translation: CASRGLAGGPDTGELFF.